This T cell receptor (beta chain) was profiled in a study of T cells after yellow fever vaccination. TCRdb itself ran the 5' RACE reads through MiXCR, one entry per CDR3 protein. Counted here are under 550,000 distinct CDR3 sequences, 21% occurring once; the ten biggest clones make up approximately 15%. From germline, CDR1 is SGHTA and CDR2 FQGTGA. There are 17 residues in the CDR3. V was pared by 2 bases and J by 1 base, with 17 bases between. The chain has TRBV7-3 and TRBJ2-5; the D gene is possibly TRBD2 (6 bases). The clonotype originates from a man aged 18 to 30 who received the YFV17D yellow fever vaccine. This specimen consisted of PBMCs, obtained about 21 days after the first yellow fever vaccination. In DNA, the CDR3 is TGTGCCAGCAGCTTAGGGGTAACCGGGACTGCCCAAGAGACCCAGTACTTC. It is translated as CASSLGVTGTAQETQYF.